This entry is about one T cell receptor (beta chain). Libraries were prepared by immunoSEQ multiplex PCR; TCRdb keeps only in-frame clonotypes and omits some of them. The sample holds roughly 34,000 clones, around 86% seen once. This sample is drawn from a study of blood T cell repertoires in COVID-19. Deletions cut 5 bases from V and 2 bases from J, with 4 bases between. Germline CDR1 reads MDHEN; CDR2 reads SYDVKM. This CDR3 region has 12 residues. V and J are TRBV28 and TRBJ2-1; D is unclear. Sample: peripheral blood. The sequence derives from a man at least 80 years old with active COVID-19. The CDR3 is CASSVAYNEQFF. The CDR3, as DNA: TGTGCCAGCAGTGTCGCCTACAATGAGCAGTTCTTC. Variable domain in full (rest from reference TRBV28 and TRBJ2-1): DVKVTQSSRYLVKRTGEKVFLECVQDMDHENMFWYRQDPGLGLRLIYFSYDVKMKEKGDIPEGYSVSREKKERFSLILESASTNQTSMYLCASSVAYNEQFFGPGTRLTVL.